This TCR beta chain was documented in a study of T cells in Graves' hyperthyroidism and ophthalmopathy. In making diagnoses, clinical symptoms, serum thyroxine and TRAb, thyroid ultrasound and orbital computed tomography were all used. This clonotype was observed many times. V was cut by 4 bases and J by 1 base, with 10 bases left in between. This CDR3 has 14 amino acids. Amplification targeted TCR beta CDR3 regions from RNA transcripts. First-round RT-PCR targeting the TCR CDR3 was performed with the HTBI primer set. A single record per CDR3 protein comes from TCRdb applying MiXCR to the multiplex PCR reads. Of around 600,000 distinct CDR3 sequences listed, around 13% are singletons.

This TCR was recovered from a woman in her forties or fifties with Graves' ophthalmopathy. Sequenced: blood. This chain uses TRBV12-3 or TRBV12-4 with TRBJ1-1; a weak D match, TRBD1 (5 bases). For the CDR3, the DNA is TGTGCCAGCAGTTCAAACGGACAGAACACTGAAGCTTTCTTT. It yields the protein CASSSNGQNTEAFF.